The present T cell receptor beta chain was sequenced within a study of identical twins. Whole-study findings and limits: Part of the zero-insertion signal could reflect confounding by invariant MAIT and iNKT cells. It was cross-sectional statistical analysis, not following the same donors, that the conclusions relied on.

V was cut by 2 bases and J by 6 bases, with 19 bases left in between. CDR1 and CDR2 (germline): KGHDR, SFDVKD. CDR3 length: 17 amino acids. There are many counts of this clonotype. The antigen remains undetermined. Each CDR3 protein gets one entry after TCRdb re-called the 5' RACE reads with MiXCR. Of 700,000 or so distinct CDR3 sequences in the sample, 8.6% are singletons; the top ten hold roughly 0.9%. This sample was shared with a second study, whose subject was yellow fever vaccine responses in identical twins. That report adds: Reported findings indicate that twins' vaccine T cell responses seemed partially convergent, partially personalized.

V is TRBV24-1 and J is TRBJ2-1; D not certain. The sample taken for sequencing was PBMCs. The TCR sequence derives from a young woman in good health. CDR3 protein: CATSDSSGWGSRNEQFF. CDR3 bases: TGTGCCACCAGTGATTCGTCAGGTTGGGGATCACGCAATGAGCAGTTCTTC.